This T cell receptor (beta chain) originates from a study of OX40 agonist ivuxolimab in advanced cancers. The wider study: Patients received intravenous ivuxolimab every 2 weeks at 0.01 to 10 mg/kg.

Blood was sampled at baseline, cycle 4 day 1, and cycle 7 day 1. Overall study results and limits: Expansion of clones was among the lowest in partial responders at 0.1-3.0 mg/kg.

Germline lookup yields CDR1 SGHKS and CDR2 YYEKEE (reference sequence). V lost 6 bases to trimming and J lost 3 bases, with 13 bases between them. This CDR3 has 13 amino acids. Generated by immunoSEQ multiplex PCR, the TCRdb table keeps only in-frame clones and is missing some. Of about 48,000 clones detected, 70% to 90% appear once; the ten largest clones hold less than 60%. As concerns this clone: Its target is not known.

The input for sequencing was CD4+ or CD8+ T cells sorted from blood, taken in a trial of the OX40 agonist ivuxolimab. This rearrangement joins TRBV5-5 to TRBJ2-7, with D unclear. The clonotype comes from an adult with an advanced solid tumor such as melanoma, head and neck, liver or kidney cancer. This chain's CDR3 is CASTHSQSYEQYF. The CDR3 DNA sequence: TGTGCCAGCACCCACAGTCAAAGCTACGAGCAGTACTTC.